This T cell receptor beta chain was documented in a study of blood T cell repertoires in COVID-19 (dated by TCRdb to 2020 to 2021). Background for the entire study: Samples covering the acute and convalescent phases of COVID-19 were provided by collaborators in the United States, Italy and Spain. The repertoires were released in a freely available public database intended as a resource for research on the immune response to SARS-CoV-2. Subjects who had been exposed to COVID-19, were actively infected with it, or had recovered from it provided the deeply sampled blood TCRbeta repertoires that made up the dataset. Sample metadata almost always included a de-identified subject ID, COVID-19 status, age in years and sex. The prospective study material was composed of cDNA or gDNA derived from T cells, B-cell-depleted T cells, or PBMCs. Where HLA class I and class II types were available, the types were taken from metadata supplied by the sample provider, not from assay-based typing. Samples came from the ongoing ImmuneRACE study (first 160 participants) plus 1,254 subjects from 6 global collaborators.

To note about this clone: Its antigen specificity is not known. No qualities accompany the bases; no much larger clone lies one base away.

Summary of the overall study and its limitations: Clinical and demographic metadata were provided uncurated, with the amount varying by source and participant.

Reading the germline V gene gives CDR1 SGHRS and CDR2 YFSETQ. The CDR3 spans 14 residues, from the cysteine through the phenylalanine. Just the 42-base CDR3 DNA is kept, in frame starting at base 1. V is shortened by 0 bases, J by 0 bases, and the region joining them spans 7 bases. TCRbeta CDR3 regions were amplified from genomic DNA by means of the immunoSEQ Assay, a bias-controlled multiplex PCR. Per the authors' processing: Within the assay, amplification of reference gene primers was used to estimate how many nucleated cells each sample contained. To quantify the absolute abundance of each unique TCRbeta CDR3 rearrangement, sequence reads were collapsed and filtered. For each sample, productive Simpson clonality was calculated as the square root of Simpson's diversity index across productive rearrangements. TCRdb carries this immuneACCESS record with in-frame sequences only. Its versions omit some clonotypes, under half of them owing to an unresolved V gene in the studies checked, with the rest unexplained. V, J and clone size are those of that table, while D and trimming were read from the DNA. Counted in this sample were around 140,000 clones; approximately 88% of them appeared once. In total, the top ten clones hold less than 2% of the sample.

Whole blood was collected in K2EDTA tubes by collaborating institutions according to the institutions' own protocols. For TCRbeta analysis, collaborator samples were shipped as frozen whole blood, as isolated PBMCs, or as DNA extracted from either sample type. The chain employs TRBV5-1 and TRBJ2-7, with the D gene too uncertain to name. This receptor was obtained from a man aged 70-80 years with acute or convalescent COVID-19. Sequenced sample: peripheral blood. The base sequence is TGCGCCAGCAGCTTGGGTTTTCTCTCCTACGAGCAGTACTTC. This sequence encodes CASSLGFLSYEQYF.